One T cell receptor beta chain is described in this entry. The data are from a study of blood T cell repertoires in COVID-19. About the research overall: Researchers got acute and convalescent COVID-19 samples from the United States, Italy and Spain. T cells, B-cell-depleted T cells, or PBMCs supplied cDNA or gDNA.

In the source study's methods: Nucleated cell counts were estimated from reference gene primer amplification. TCRdb's table, derived via immunoSEQ multiplex PCR, lists solely in-frame clones and lacks some. From that table come the V and J calls and clone size; the DNA was used to work out D and trimming. The table lists about 35,000 clones, approximately 85% of them singletons. The V end lost 0 bases, the J end lost 6 bases, and 12 bases lay between the germline ends. The CDR3 is made up of 14 amino acids. Germline CDR1 and CDR2: SGDLS and YYNGEE. This sequence originates from a man between 60 and 70 years old with active or convalescent COVID-19. The chain links TRBV9 to TRBJ1-1; D gene unclear. The sequencing sample was made of peripheral blood. CDR3 residues: CASSVVSGSSEAFF. The CDR3 DNA reads as TGTGCCAGCAGCGTAGTATCGGGGAGCTCTGAAGCTTTCTTT.